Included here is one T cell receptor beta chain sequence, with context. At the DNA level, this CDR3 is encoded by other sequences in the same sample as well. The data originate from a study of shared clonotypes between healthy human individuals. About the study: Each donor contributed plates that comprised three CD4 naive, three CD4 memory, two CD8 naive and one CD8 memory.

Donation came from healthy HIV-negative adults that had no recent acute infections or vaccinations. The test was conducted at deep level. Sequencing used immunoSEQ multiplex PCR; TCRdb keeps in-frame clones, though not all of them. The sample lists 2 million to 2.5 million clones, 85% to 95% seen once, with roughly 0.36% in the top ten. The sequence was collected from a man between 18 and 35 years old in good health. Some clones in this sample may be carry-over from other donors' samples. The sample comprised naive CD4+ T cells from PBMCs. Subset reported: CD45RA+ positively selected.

CDR3 sequence: CASSLAETQYF. CDR3 bases: TGTGCCAGCAGCTTAGCTGAGACCCAGTACTTC. V and J are TRBV7-6 and TRBJ2-5; D is uncertain. Trimming took off 0 bases at V and 5 bases at J, with 1 base between the two ends. This CDR3 has 11 amino acids. CDR1 is SGHVS, CDR2 FNYEAQ, per germline.